These 29 T cell receptor beta chains originate from one sample sequenced in a study of cytomegalovirus exposure and HLA in healthy donors. Use of 60 Vbeta and 13 Jbeta primers characterized the PCR. The table came from immunoSEQ multiplex PCR; TCRdb's copy has only in-frame clones and leaves some out. Of around 190,000 clones in the sample, less than 80% were seen once. Material: PBMCs. The receptors derive from a woman aged 30 to 39 in good health and CMV-seropositive.

The J gene is TRBJ2-7, the V gene TRBV7-9; TRBD2 is a possible D gene (7 bases). The CDR3 totals 15 residues. Trimming cost V 2 bases and J 2 bases, with 13 bases left between them. In germline, CDR1 is SEHNR, CDR2 FQNEAQ (reference sequence). In DNA form, the CDR3 reads TGTGCCAGCAGCTTATACGGGGGGCGAACCTACGAGCAGTACTTC. This sequence encodes CASSLYGGRTYEQYF.

The genes are TRBV19 and TRBJ2-1; D perhaps matches TRBD2 (7 bases). Trimming took off 5 bases at V and 10 bases at J, with 30 bases between the two ends. The germline V gene encodes CDR1 LNHDA and CDR2 SQIVND (reference sequence). The CDR3 has 18 amino acids. For the CDR3, the DNA is TGTGCCAGTAGTGATTTCTCTTTCGGGGGGCGCGGAGTGGGAGAGCAGTTCTTC. Translated: CASSDFSFGGRGVGEQFF.

The rearrangement uses TRBV9 and TRBJ2-7, with TRBD1 identical over 7 bases. The CDR3 covers 16 residues. CDR1 and CDR2 (germline): SGDLS, YYNGEE. The junction had 16 bases not matched to a gene; V was cut back by 4 bases and J by 6 bases. CDR3 nucleotide sequence: TGTGCCAGCAGCCCATACGTCGCAGGGGGTGCTAGCGAGCAGTACTTC. This sequence encodes CASSPYVAGGASEQYF.

The chain has TRBV6-1 and TRBJ2-7, with a tentative D call TRBD2 (6 bases). The V gene lost 2 bases and the J gene lost 2 bases, with 13 bases spanning the gap. The V gene's germline CDR1 is MNHNS and CDR2 SASEGT. The CDR3 spans 15 residues. CDR3: CASSEHRGSPYEQYF. The CDR3 coding sequence is TGTGCCAGCAGTGAACACCGGGGGTCCCCCTACGAGCAGTACTTC.

The chain employs TRBV5-1 and TRBJ2-5, with 8 bases aligning to TRBD2. CDR3 length equals 16 residues. From germline, CDR1 is SGHRS and CDR2 YFSETQ. Trimming at V came to 3 bases and at J to 1 base, leaving 8 bases not matched to a gene. The DNA for the CDR3 is TGCGCCAGCAGCTACCATCCGGGAGGGGGCCAAGAGACCCAGTACTTC. Its translation is CASSYHPGGGQETQYF.

The gene calls are TRBV11-2 and TRBJ2-3, with 7 bases lining up with TRBD2. The CDR3 has 17 residues. CDR1 and CDR2 from the germline V gene are SGHAT and FQNNGV. V trimming: 0 bases; J trimming: 2 bases; junction bases outside the gene matches: 8. CDR3 region: CASSLDQFGGITDTQYF. The CDR3 coding sequence is TGTGCCAGCAGCTTAGATCAGTTCGGGGGGATCACAGATACGCAGTATTTT.

The genes are TRBV5-1 and TRBJ2-1; 7 bases are a match to TRBD1. The CDR3 has 15 amino acids. The V segment lost 1 base and the J segment 3 bases; nucleotides outside the gene matches: 4. Germline values: CDR1 SGHRS, CDR2 YFSETQ. Here the CDR3 reads CASSLTGDFYNEQFF. The CDR3 DNA reads as TGCGCCAGCAGCTTGACAGGGGATTTCTACAATGAGCAGTTCTTC.

This clone was seen a handful of times. Here the CDR3 reads CAWGTGLNTEAFF. The DNA of the CDR3 is TGTGCCTGGGGGACAGGGCTGAACACTGAAGCTTTCTTT. The rearrangement links TRBV30 to TRBJ1-1; 9 bases match TRBD1. The CDR3 covers 13 residues. J was trimmed by 0 bases and V by 5 bases; bases with no gene match: 1. Per the germline V gene, CDR1 is GTSNPN and CDR2 is SVGIG (reference sequence).

There are a few counts of this clone. Additional DNA sequences in this sample encode the identical CDR3. V usage is TRBV6-5 and J usage is TRBJ2-7, with 9 bases that match TRBD1. Germline lookup yields CDR1 MNHEY and CDR2 SVGAGI. This CDR3 comprises 15 residues. V was clipped by 2 bases and J by 1 base; unmatched bases: 3. The CDR3 spells CASSYLGQGSYEQYF. The CDR3 nucleotides read TGTGCCAGCAGTTACCTGGGACAGGGATCCTACGAGCAGTACTTC.

Here the CDR3 reads CASSQDGQRRSTDTQYF. In DNA form, the CDR3 reads TGCGCCAGCAGCCAAGATGGCCAGCGGAGAAGCACAGATACGCAGTATTTT. The rearrangement joins TRBV4-1 to TRBJ2-3; D is possibly TRBD2 (5 bases). CDR1 is MGHRA and CDR2 is YSYEKL in the germline V gene. The CDR3 contains 17 residues. V lost 0 bases to trimming and J lost 0 bases, with 13 bases between them.

This chain connects TRBV4-1 to TRBJ2-2, with D unresolved. Looked up from germline, CDR1 is MGHRA and CDR2 is YSYEKL. The CDR3 has 15 amino acids. Between the trimmed V and J ends, which lost 2 bases and 5 bases, there was a span of 12 bases. The CDR3: CASSQRISGTGELFF. CDR3 nucleotides: TGCGCCAGCAGCCAAAGGATTTCCGGGACCGGGGAGCTGTTTTTT.

V gene TRBV4-1 combines with J gene TRBJ2-1, with TRBD2 identical over 11 bases. The CDR3 extends over 15 amino acids. J was trimmed by 6 bases and V by 6 bases; bases with no gene match: 7. Germline CDR1 and CDR2: MGHRA and YSYEKL. The CDR3 loop reads CASRHSTSGVNEQFF. CDR3 nucleotide sequence: TGCGCCAGCAGACACTCGACTAGCGGGGTCAATGAGCAGTTCTTC.

V usage is TRBV7-6 and J usage is TRBJ2-2; 11 positions agree with TRBD1. Germline V gene lookup returns CDR1 SGHVS and CDR2 FNYEAQ. The CDR3 covers 17 residues. V shed 2 bases and J 2 bases; nucleotides not matched to a gene: 4. For the CDR3, the DNA is TGTGCCAGCAGCTTAAGGACAGGGGGCTATAACACCGGGGAGCTGTTTTTT. Translating gives CASSLRTGGYNTGELFF.

CDR3 residues: CASSRLDRSNYGYTF. The CDR3 nucleotides read TGTGCCAGCAGCCGGTTGGACAGATCTAACTATGGCTACACCTTC. The V and J genes are TRBV7-9 and TRBJ1-2; D perhaps matches TRBD1 (6 bases). This CDR3 contains 15 residues. The germline V gene has CDR1 SEHNR and CDR2 FQNEAQ (reference sequence). The germline V and J ends were trimmed by 5 bases and 0 bases, with 13 bases remaining between them. Drawing the rest from reference TRBV7-9 and TRBJ1-2, the complete variable domain is DTGVSQNPRHKITKRGQNVTFRCDPISEHNRLYWYRQTLGQGPEFLTYFQNEAQLEKSRLLSDRFSAERPKGSFSTLEIQRTEQGDSAMYLCASSRLDRSNYGYTFGSGTRLTVV.

V and J are TRBV5-4 and TRBJ2-5, with TRBD2 as a possible D gene (6 bases). Germline V gene lookup returns CDR1 SGHNT and CDR2 YYREEE (reference sequence). This CDR3 spans 15 amino acids. The ends were cut back, 4 bases at V and 5 bases at J, with 18 bases in the middle. CDR3: CASSRLGGGGETQYF. The CDR3, as DNA: TGTGCCAGCAGCCGCCTTGGGGGAGGCGGGGAGACCCAGTACTTC.

This clone was recorded once. V and J are TRBV10-2 and TRBJ2-3; no clear D gene. V was trimmed by 6 bases and J by 5 bases, leaving 9 bases between them. Germline values: CDR1 WSHSY, CDR2 SAAADI. The CDR3 extends over 12 amino acids. CDR3 DNA: TGCGCCAGCAGCCTAGTGGAAGATACGCAGTATTTT. This codes for CASSLVEDTQYF.

The chain recombines TRBV7-6 with TRBJ1-1, with TRBD1 matching over 9 bases. The CDR3 has 14 amino acids. CDR1 and CDR2 from the germline V gene are SGHVS and FNYEAQ. With V trimmed by 1 base and J by 6 bases, 3 bases remained unmatched. CDR3 DNA sequence: TGTGCCAGCAGCTTAGTGGGACAGGGCTCTGAAGCTTTCTTT. Its translation is CASSLVGQGSEAFF.

The J gene is TRBJ2-7, the V gene TRBV7-9, with 8 nucleotides matching TRBD1. The length of the CDR3 is 16 residues. Looked up from germline, CDR1 is SEHNR and CDR2 is FQNEAQ (reference sequence). Trimming at V came to 4 bases and at J to 4 bases, leaving 12 bases not matched to a gene. This chain's CDR3 is CASSSPEGRGLYEQYF. The CDR3 DNA reads as TGTGCCAGCAGCTCCCCCGAGGGCAGGGGGCTATACGAGCAGTACTTC.

The rearrangement links TRBV19 to TRBJ1-3; a possible D gene is TRBD1 (5 bases). This CDR3 region has 15 residues. The germline CDR1 and CDR2 sequences are LNHDA and SQIVND (reference sequence). The ends were cut back, 8 bases at V and 2 bases at J, with 16 bases in the middle. The CDR3 spells CASRGARQAGNTIYF. CDR3 coding DNA: TGTGCCAGTCGTGGGGCCCGTCAAGCTGGAAACACCATATATTTT. Looking up the rest from reference TRBV19 and TRBJ1-3 gives the full variable domain: DGGITQSPKYLFRKEGQNVTLSCEQNLNHDAMYWYRQDPGQGLRLIYYSQIVNDFQKGDIAEGYSVSREKKESFPLTVTSAQKNPTAFYLCASRGARQAGNTIYFGEGSWLTVV.

The chain links TRBV7-9 to TRBJ2-2, with D maybe TRBD2 (6 bases). The CDR3 is 16 residues long. Germline CDR1 SEHNR, CDR2 FQNEAQ (reference sequence). Trimming shortened V by 8 bases and J by 3 bases, and 19 bases separated the two germline ends. In DNA, the CDR3 is TGTGCCAGCTACTTATTGGGGGAGGCCCACACCGGGGAGCTGTTTTTT. This codes for CASYLLGEAHTGELFF.

V usage is TRBV6-6 and J usage is TRBJ1-1; D gene unclear. Germline V lookup: CDR1 MNHNY, CDR2 SVGAGI (reference sequence). The CDR3 covers 15 residues. Trimming pared 0 bases from V and 1 base from J, leaving 9 bases between. This CDR3 reads CASSYSFGQNTEAFF. In DNA form, the CDR3 reads TGTGCCAGCAGTTACTCGTTTGGGCAGAACACTGAAGCTTTCTTT.

This chain joins TRBV6-5 and TRBJ1-1; D is perhaps TRBD1 (6 bases). With 0 bases removed from V and 5 bases from J, the gap between germline ends came to 16 bases. CDR1 is MNHEY and CDR2 is SVGAGI in the germline V gene. The CDR3 contains 16 residues. As DNA, the CDR3 is TGTGCCAGCAGTTACTCGATAAGCGGGGGGCGGACTGAAGCTTTCTTT. Its protein is CASSYSISGGRTEAFF.

There are a few counts of this clone. The chain has TRBV7-2 and TRBJ2-5; D is uncertain. Trimming removed 2 bases from V and 5 bases from J, with 9 bases in between. Germline assignment: CDR1 SGHTA and CDR2 FQGNSA. This CDR3 contains 13 residues. Here the CDR3 reads CASSLLEWETQYF. The CDR3, as DNA: TGTGCCAGCAGCTTACTAGAATGGGAGACCCAGTACTTC.

The rearrangement links TRBV5-6 to TRBJ1-5, with 10 bases fitting TRBD1. The ends lost 0 bases at V and 0 bases at J; junction bases unmatched: 6. Germline V lookup: CDR1 SGHDT, CDR2 YYEEEE. The CDR3 runs 18 residues. This CDR3 is CASSLGGQGHYSNQPQHF. DNA for the CDR3: TGTGCCAGCAGCTTGGGGGGACAGGGGCACTATAGCAATCAGCCCCAGCATTTT.

This chain links TRBV11-3 with TRBJ2-5; 11 bases are a match to TRBD1. Germline V gene sequence: CDR1 SGHNT, CDR2 YENEEA. The CDR3 consists of 16 residues. The V segment lost 2 bases and the J segment 0 bases; nucleotides outside the gene matches: 2. CDR3 coding DNA: TGTGCCAGCAGCTTACGGGACAGGGGGGACCAAGAGACCCAGTACTTC. Amino acids: CASSLRDRGDQETQYF.

This clone was seen once. The chain joins TRBV10-3 to TRBJ1-1, with 9 bases aligning to TRBD1. V dropped 6 bases and J dropped 5; count of bases not matched to a gene: 7. The CDR3 runs 14 residues. CDR1 is ENHRY, CDR2 SYGVKD, per germline. The CDR3: CAIRGTGLLTEAFF. The CDR3 nucleotides read TGTGCCATCAGAGGGACAGGGTTGTTGACTGAAGCTTTCTTT.

The chain employs TRBV5-1 and TRBJ2-1; 10 bases agree with TRBD2. V trimming: 0 bases; J trimming: 9 bases; junction bases outside the gene matches: 12. Per germline, CDR1 SGHRS and CDR2 YFSETQ. The CDR3 is made up of 17 amino acids. CDR3 protein: CASSLGPERGGLGEQFF. The DNA for the CDR3 is TGCGCCAGCAGCTTGGGGCCCGAGCGGGGGGGCTTAGGTGAGCAGTTCTTC.

CDR3 nucleotides: TGTGCCAGCAGCTGGGGGACAGAACAAGAGACCCAGTACTTC. Amino acids: CASSWGTEQETQYF. This chain uses TRBV5-4 with TRBJ2-5; 7 bases are shared with TRBD1. This CDR3 contains 14 residues. Unmatched junction bases numbered 4, after V lost 3 bases and J lost 2 bases. The germline V gene encodes CDR1 SGHNT and CDR2 YYREEE (reference sequence).

This clone appeared once. The chain employs TRBV4-1 and TRBJ1-2; D unclear. Germline V gene data show CDR1 as MGHRA and CDR2 as YSYEKL. The CDR3 contains 14 residues. Trimming cost V 4 bases and J 3 bases, with 12 bases left between them. CDR3 in DNA: TGCGCCAGCAGCCGGGGAGATCGGGACTATGGCTACACCTTC. Protein sequence: CASSRGDRDYGYTF.